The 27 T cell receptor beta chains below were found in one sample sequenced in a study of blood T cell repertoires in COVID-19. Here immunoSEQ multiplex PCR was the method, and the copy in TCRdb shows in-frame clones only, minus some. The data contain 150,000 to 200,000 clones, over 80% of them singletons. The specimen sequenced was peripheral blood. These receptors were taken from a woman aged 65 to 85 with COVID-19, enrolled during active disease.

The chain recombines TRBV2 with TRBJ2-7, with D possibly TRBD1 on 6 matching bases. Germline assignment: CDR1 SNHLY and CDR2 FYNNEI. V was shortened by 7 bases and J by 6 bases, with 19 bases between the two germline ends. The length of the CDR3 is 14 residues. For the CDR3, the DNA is TGTGCCAGCATTTCGGACAGTGAATTCGGCGAGCAGTACTTC. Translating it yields CASISDSEFGEQYF.

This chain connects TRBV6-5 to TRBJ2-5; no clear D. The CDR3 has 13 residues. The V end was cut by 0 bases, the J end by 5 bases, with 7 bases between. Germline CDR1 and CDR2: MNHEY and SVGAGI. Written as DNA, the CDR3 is TGTGCCAGCAGTTACTCGATCGAGGAGACCCAGTACTTC. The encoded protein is CASSYSIEETQYF.

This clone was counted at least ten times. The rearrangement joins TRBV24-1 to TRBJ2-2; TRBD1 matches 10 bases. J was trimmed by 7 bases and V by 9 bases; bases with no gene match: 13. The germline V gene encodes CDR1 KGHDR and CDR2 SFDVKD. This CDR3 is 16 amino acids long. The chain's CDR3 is CATAAGGQGVGGELFF. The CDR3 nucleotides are TGTGCCACCGCCGCAGGCGGACAGGGGGTCGGCGGGGAGCTGTTTTTT.

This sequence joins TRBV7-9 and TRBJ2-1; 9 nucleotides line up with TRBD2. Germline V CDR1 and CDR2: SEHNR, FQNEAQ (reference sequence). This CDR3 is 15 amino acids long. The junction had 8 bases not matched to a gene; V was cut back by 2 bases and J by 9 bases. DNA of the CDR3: TGTGCCAGCAGCTTAAAGGGTAGCGGGAGTGCTGAGCAGTTCTTC. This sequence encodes CASSLKGSGSAEQFF.

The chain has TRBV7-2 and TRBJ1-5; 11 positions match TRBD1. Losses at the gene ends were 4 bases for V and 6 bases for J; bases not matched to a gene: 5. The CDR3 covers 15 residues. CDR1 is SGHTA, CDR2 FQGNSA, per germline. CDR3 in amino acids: CASSSGQGAAQPQHF. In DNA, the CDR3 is TGTGCCAGCAGCTCTGGACAGGGGGCGGCTCAGCCCCAGCATTTT. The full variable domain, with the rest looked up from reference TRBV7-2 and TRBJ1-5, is GAGVSQSPSNKVTEKGKDVELRCDPISGHTALYWYRQSLGQGLEFLIYFQGNSAPDKSGLPSDRFSAERTGGSVSTLTIQRTQQEDSAVYLCASSSGQGAAQPQHFGDGTRLSIL.

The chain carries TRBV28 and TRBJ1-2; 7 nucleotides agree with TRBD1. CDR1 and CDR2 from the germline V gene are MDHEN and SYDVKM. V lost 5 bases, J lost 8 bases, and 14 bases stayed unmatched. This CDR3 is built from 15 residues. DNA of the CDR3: TGTGCCAGCAGTCCTTCTTACGCAGGGACAGACGGCTACACCTTC. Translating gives CASSPSYAGTDGYTF.

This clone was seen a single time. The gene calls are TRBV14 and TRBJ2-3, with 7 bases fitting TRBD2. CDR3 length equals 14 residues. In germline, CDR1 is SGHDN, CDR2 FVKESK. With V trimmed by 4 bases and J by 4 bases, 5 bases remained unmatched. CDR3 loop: CASSRGLTPDTQYF. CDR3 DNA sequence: TGTGCCAGCAGCCGGGGACTAACCCCAGATACGCAGTATTTT. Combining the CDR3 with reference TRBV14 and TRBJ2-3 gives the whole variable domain EAGVTQFPSHSVIEKGQTVTLRCDPISGHDNLYWYRRVMGKEIKFLLHFVKESKQDESGMPNNRFLAERTGGTYSTLKVQPAELEDSGVYFCASSRGLTPDTQYFGPGTRLTVL.

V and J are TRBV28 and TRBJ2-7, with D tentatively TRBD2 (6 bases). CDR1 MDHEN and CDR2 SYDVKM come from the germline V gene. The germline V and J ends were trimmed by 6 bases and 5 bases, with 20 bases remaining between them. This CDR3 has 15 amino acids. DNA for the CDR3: TGTGCCAGCAGCGGAGTCCGACTAGGGGACCACGAGCAGTACTTC. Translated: CASSGVRLGDHEQYF.

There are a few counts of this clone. The CDR3 DNA sequence: TGTGCCAGCATACCTTGGACTAGCGGGAGTCGGACCTACAATGAGCAGTTCTTC. Its protein is CASIPWTSGSRTYNEQFF. This chain connects TRBV2 to TRBJ2-1; 13 bases map to TRBD2. The germline V gene has CDR1 SNHLY and CDR2 FYNNEI. The V and J ends lost 7 bases and 2 bases, in that order; junction bases with no gene match: 11. The CDR3 totals 18 residues. Combining the CDR3 with reference TRBV2 and TRBJ2-1 gives the whole variable domain EPEVTQTPSHQVTQMGQEVILRCVPISNHLYFYWYRQILGQKVEFLVSFYNNEISEKSEIFDDQFSVERPDGSNFTLKIRSTKLEDSAMYFCASIPWTSGSRTYNEQFFGPGTRLTVL.

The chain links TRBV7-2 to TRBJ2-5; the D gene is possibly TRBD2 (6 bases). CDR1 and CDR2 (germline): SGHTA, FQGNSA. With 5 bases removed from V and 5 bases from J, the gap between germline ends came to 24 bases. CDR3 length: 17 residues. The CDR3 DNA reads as TGTGCCAGCAGCAACACTTTTGGGGACTTTTGGAGGGAGACCCAGTACTTC. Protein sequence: CASSNTFGDFWRETQYF.

CDR3 DNA: TGTGCCAGCAGACCACGAGGCGAGAATTATGGCTACACCTTC. Its protein is CASRPRGENYGYTF. The chain links TRBV6-5 to TRBJ1-2; D is undetermined. The germline CDR1 and CDR2 sequences are MNHEY and SVGAGI. The V end lost 6 bases, the J end lost 5 bases, and 16 bases lay between the germline ends. The CDR3 is 14 amino acids.

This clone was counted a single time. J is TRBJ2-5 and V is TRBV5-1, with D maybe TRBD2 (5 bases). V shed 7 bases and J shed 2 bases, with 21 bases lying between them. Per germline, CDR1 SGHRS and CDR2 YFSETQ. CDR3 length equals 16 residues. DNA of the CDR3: TGCGCCAGCTATGTCGCCCCGGGATTTGGGCAAGAGACCCAGTACTTC. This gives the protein CASYVAPGFGQETQYF.

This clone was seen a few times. Here the CDR3 DNA reads TGCGCCAGCAGCTTGCAGGACAGGGTAACAGATACGCAGTATTTT. Translating it yields CASSLQDRVTDTQYF. The chain employs TRBV5-1 and TRBJ2-3; 8 bases match TRBD1. This CDR3 contains 15 residues. Germline V lookup: CDR1 SGHRS, CDR2 YFSETQ. V lost 1 base and J lost 3; bases outside the gene matches: 4.

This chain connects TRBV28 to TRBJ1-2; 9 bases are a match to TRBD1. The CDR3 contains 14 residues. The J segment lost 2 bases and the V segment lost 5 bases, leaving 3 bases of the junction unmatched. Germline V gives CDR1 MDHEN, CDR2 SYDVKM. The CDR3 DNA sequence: TGTGCCAGCAGTCGGGACAGGGAAAACTATGGCTACACCTTC. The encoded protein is CASSRDRENYGYTF.

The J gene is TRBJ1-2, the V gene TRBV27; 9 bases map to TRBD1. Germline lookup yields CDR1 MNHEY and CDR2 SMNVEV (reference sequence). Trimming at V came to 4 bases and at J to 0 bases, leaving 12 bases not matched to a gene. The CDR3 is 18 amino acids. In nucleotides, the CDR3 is TGTGCCAGCAGTTCCGTCCCGGGACAGGGACGATCTAACTATGGCTACACCTTC. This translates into CASSSVPGQGRSNYGYTF.

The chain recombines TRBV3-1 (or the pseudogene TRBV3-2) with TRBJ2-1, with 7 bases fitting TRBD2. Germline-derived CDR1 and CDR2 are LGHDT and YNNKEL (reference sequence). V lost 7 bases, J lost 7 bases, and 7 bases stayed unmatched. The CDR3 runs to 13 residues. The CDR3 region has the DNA TGTGCCAGCACCGGGGGGTGGAGAAATGAGCAGTTCTTC. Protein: CASTGGWRNEQFF.

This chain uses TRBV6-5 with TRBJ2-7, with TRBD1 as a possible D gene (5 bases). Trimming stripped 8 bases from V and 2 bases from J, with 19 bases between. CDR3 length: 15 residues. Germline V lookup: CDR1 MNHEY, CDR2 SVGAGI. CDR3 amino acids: CASAKPTVSTYEQYF. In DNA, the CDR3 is TGTGCCAGCGCGAAGCCGACAGTCTCAACCTACGAGCAGTACTTC.

The DNA of the CDR3 is TGTGCCAGCAGTTTAGCGGTAGCGGGAGTCTACGAGCAGTACTTC. Its translation is CASSLAVAGVYEQYF. The chain is built from TRBV28 and TRBJ2-7; 9 bases map to TRBD2. V lost 2 bases to trimming and J lost 3 bases; unmatched junction nucleotides: 5. The length of the CDR3 is 15 residues. CDR1 is MDHEN, CDR2 SYDVKM, per germline.

CDR3: CASSLGGQIYNEQFF. The CDR3 bases are TGTGCCAGCAGCTTGGGGGGACAGATATACAATGAGCAGTTCTTC. The rearrangement uses TRBV5-4 and TRBJ2-1; TRBD1 agrees at 7 bases. J gave up 4 bases and V 0 bases, and 4 bases lay outside the gene matches. The length of the CDR3 is 15 residues. The germline V gene has CDR1 SGHNT and CDR2 YYREEE (reference sequence).

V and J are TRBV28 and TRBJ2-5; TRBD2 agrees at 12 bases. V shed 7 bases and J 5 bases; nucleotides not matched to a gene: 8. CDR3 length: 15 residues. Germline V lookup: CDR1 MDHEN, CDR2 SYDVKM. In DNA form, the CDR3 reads TGTGCCAGCATCAACCCGGGGACTAGCGGGGAGACCCAGTACTTC. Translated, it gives CASINPGTSGETQYF.

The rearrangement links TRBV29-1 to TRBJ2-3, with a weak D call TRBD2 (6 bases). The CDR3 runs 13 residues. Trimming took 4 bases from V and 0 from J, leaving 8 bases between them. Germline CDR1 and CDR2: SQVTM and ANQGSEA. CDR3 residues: CSVVGLSTDTQYF. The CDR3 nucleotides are TGCAGCGTTGTGGGACTTAGCACAGATACGCAGTATTTT.

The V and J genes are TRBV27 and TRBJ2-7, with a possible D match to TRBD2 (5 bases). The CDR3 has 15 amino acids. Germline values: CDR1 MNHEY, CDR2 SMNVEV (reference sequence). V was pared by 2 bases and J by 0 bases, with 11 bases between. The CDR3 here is CASSLRGISSYEQYF. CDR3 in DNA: TGTGCCAGCAGTTTACGGGGTATAAGCTCCTACGAGCAGTACTTC.

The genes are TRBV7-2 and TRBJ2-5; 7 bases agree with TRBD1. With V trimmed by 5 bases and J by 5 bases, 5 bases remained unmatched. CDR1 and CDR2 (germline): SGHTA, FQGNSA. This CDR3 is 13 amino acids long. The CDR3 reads CASSRTGDETQYF. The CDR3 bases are TGTGCCAGCAGCCGAACAGGGGATGAGACCCAGTACTTC.

CDR3: CASSQPSGRGETQYF. In DNA form, the CDR3 reads TGTGCCAGCAGCCAACCTAGCGGGAGAGGAGAGACCCAGTACTTC. The chain uses TRBV14 and TRBJ2-5, with 10 bases that match TRBD2. This CDR3 spans 15 amino acids. CDR1 SGHDN and CDR2 FVKESK come from the germline V gene. The V segment lost 2 bases and the J segment 4 bases; nucleotides outside the gene matches: 4.

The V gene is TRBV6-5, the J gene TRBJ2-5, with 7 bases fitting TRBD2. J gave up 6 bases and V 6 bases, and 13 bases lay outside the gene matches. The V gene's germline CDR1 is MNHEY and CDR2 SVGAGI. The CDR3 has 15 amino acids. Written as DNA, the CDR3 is TGTGCCAGCAGACGGTCGGCGGGAGTGGTAAAGACCCAGTACTTC. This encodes CASRRSAGVVKTQYF.

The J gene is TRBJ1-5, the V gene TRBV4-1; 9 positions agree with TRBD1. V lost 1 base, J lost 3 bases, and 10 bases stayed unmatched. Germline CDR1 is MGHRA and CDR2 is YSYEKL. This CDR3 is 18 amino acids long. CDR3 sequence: CASSQVGGTGLSNQPQHF. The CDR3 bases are TGCGCCAGCAGCCAAGTCGGGGGGACAGGGCTATCCAATCAGCCCCAGCATTTT.

The CDR3 loop is CASSLASGIYEQYF. The CDR3 DNA follows: TGTGCCAGCAGTTTGGCTAGCGGGATCTACGAGCAGTACTTC. The J gene is TRBJ2-7, the V gene TRBV27; the match to TRBD2 covers 9 bases. Germline CDR1 MNHEY, CDR2 SMNVEV (reference sequence). The CDR3 loop spans 14 amino acids. V shed 3 bases, J shed 3 bases, and the junction held 3 bases outside the gene matches.